Listed here are 2 T cell receptor beta chains from one sample, sequenced in a study of immune evolution from preneoplasia to lung adenocarcinoma. Assay used: immunoSEQ multiplex PCR; TCRdb lists only in-frame clones, some missing. The sample holds 9,000 to 13,000 clones, 75% to 90% seen once. Material for sequencing was FFPE invasive lung adenocarcinoma tissue. Every receptor here comes from a person between 65 and 79 years old with invasive lung adenocarcinoma.

This chain links TRBV18 with TRBJ2-7; D is possibly TRBD1 or TRBD2 (6 bases each). Trimming cost V 6 bases and J 5 bases, with 14 bases left between them. CDR1 is KGHSH, CDR2 LQKENI, per germline. This CDR3 spans 13 amino acids. CDR3 in amino acids: CASSREGEDEQYF. Here the CDR3 DNA reads TGTGCCAGCTCTAGAGAGGGGGAGGACGAGCAGTACTTC.

This clone was seen a single time. The rearrangement uses TRBV28 and TRBJ2-7, with D uncertain. V shed 5 bases and J shed 4 bases, with 9 bases lying between them. Germline V gives CDR1 MDHEN, CDR2 SYDVKM. There are 12 residues in the CDR3. CDR3 in DNA: TGTGCCAGCAGTGCTAGTAGGTACGAGCAGTACTTC. Its translation: CASSASRYEQYF.